This entry concerns a single T cell receptor (beta chain). The antigen is not known. This record belongs to a study of cytomegalovirus exposure and HLA in healthy donors. Study results and limitations: The CMV antigen specificity of a few CMV-associated chains was confirmed through in vitro analysis. The finding came from a later analysis; first-cohort TCR clusters tended to co-occur in the approximately 120 validation repertoires.

Separate from the approximately 700-subject first cohort was the approximately 120-subject validation cohort, to which the donors belonged. Assay: immunoSEQ multiplex PCR; the TCRdb copy retains only in-frame clones and omits some. The table shows a few hundred thousand clones, with more than 80% occurring only once. J was trimmed by 3 bases and V by 0 bases; bases with no gene match: 3. The CDR3 has 16 residues. Germline V gene lookup returns CDR1 MNHEY and CDR2 SVGAGI. Sequenced sample: PBMCs. The clonotype was recovered from a woman aged 18 to 35 in good health and CMV-seronegative. The chain has TRBV6-5 and TRBJ2-2; 8 bases align to TRBD1. CDR3 in amino acids: CASSYSDRVYTGELFF. Written as DNA, the CDR3 is TGTGCCAGCAGTTACTCGGACAGGGTATACACCGGGGAGCTGTTTTTT.